The entry below gives a single TCR beta chain sequence along with its context. Antigen unknown. The source of the sample is a study of tumor and adjacent non-tumor tissue in lung cancer. Across the study: Stage I to III disease affected roughly 10 men and 4 or 5 women aged 31 to 76. Regarding the study as a whole: Tumor repertoires had a smaller top 100 clone share than normal lung.

The template was RNA from unsorted bulk tissue. This non-tumor lung sample came from over 3 cm beyond the tumor edge. Newly diagnosed lung cancer patients had thoracic surgery in China, August–late 2014, without prior chemotherapy. Germline values: CDR1 SGHDN, CDR2 FVKESK. This CDR3 region has 16 residues. Germline trimming cut 5 bases from V and 3 bases from J; bases unmatched to any gene: 12. TCRbeta libraries were built with three rounds of nested PCR, modified from ARM-PCR. TCRdb recomputed calls from the multiplex PCR reads with MiXCR, one row per CDR3 protein. The sample holds tens of thousands of distinct CDR3 sequences; 55% to 70% are singletons and the top ten take about 30%.

The origin of this receptor is a woman aged 45-60 years with non-small cell lung cancer. V gene TRBV14 combines with J gene TRBJ2-7, with 8 bases matching TRBD2. The sequencing input was distant non-tumor lung tissue. The CDR3 is CASSKVPGLEHYEQYF. Here the CDR3 DNA reads TGTGCCAGCAGCAAAGTACCGGGACTAGAGCACTACGAGCAGTACTTC.